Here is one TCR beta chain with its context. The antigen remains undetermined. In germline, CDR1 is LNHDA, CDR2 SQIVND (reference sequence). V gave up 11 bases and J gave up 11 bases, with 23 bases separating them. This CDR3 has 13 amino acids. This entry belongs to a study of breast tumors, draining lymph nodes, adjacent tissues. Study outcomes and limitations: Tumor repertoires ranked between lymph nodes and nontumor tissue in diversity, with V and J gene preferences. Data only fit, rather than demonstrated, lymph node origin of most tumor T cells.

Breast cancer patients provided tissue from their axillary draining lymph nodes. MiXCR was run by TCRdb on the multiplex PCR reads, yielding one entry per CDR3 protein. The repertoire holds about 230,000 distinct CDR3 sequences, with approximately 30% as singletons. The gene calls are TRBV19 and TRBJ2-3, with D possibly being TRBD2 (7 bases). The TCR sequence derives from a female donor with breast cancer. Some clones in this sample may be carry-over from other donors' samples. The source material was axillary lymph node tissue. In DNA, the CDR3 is TGTGCCTCCTCGGAAACGGGGGGCGAAAAGCAGTATTTT. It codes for CASSETGGEKQYF.